Here is one T cell receptor (beta chain) with its context. Its antigen is not known. The sample's treatment: around 19 received Ad26.COV2.S at low or high dose, single or two shots; 5 received placebo; per-sample allocation not given. At day 63 after the first vaccine or placebo injection, samples were drawn. Libraries were prepared by immunoSEQ multiplex PCR; TCRdb keeps only in-frame clonotypes and omits some of them. Of fewer than 500,000 clones in the sample, 90% were seen once. The sample is drawn from a study of Ad26.COV2.S vaccination and SARS-CoV-2 variants. Regarding the study as a whole: Vaccine recipients and placebo recipients showed similar non-spike TCR breadth.

The receptor was isolated from a person between 18 and 60 years old who received the Ad26.COV2.S COVID-19 vaccine or a placebo. Sequencing used peripheral blood, obtained in a trial of Ad26.COV2.S vaccine versus placebo.

CDR3 protein: CASLGVGEQFF. CDR3 nucleotide sequence: TGTGCCAGCCTAGGCGTTGGTGAGCAGTTCTTC. The chain recombines TRBV3-1 (or the pseudogene TRBV3-2) with TRBJ2-1; D remains unclear. Looked up from germline, CDR1 is LGHDT and CDR2 is YNNKEL (reference sequence). V lost 8 bases and J 9 bases, leaving 11 bases between the germline ends. The CDR3 runs 11 residues.